This T cell receptor (beta chain) emerged from a study of cytomegalovirus exposure and HLA in healthy donors. The germline gives CDR1 SQVTM, CDR2 ANQGSEA. The CDR3 consists of 13 residues. V shed 6 bases, J shed 3 bases, and the junction held 6 bases outside the gene matches. PCR used 60 Vbeta primers and 13 Jbeta primers. Profiling relied on immunoSEQ multiplex PCR, and the TCRdb table lists in-frame clones only, not all of them. The table has about 110,000 clones, over 60% seen once. This clone showed up just once. The chain couples TRBV29-1 to TRBJ1-2; TRBD1 matches 8 bases. The TCR sequence derives from a human donor in good health. The sequencing input was PBMCs. DNA for the CDR3: TGCAGCGTGTTGGACAGGGATGACTATGGCTACACCTTC. This sequence encodes CSVLDRDDYGYTF.